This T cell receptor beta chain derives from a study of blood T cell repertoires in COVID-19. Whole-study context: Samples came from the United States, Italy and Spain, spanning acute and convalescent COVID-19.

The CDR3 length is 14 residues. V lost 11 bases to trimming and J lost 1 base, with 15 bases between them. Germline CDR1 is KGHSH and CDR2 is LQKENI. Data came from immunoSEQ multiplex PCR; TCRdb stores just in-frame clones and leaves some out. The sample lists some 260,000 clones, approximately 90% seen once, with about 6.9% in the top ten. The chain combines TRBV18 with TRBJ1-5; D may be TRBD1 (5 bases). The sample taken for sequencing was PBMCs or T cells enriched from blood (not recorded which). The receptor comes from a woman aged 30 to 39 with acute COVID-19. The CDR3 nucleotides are TGTGCCTCGCAGGCGGGGCGCAGCAATCAGCCCCAGCATTTT. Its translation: CASQAGRSNQPQHF.